This TCR beta chain was recovered during a study of PD-L1 blockade in urothelial cancer. This CDR3 comprises 15 residues. V dropped 4 bases and J dropped 6; count of bases not matched to a gene: 5. Germline V gene data show CDR1 as LGHNA and CDR2 as YSLEER. Generated by immunoSEQ multiplex PCR, the TCRdb table keeps only in-frame clones and is missing some. The sample records roughly 32,000 clones, roughly 82% being singletons. The chain combines TRBV4-3 with TRBJ1-4; 10 bases map to TRBD1. Sample: PBMCs, taken around atezolizumab (anti-PD-L1) treatment. The sequence derives from a man aged 55-75 years with urothelial cancer. In nucleotides, the CDR3 is TGCGCCAGCAGCCTCGGCGGACAGGGGGATGAAAAACTGTTTTTT. It is translated as CASSLGGQGDEKLFF.